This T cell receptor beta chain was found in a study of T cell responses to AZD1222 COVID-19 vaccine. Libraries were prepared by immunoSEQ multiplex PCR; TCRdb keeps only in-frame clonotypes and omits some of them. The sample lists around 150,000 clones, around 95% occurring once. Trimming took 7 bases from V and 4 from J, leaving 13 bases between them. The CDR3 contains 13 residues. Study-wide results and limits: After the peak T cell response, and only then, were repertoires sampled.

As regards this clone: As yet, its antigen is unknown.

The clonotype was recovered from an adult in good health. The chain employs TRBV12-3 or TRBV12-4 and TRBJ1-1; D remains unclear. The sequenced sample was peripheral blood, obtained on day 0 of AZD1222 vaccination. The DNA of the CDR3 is TGTGCCAGCACACCCGGTCTCGGCACTGAAGCTTTCTTT. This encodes CASTPGLGTEAFF.